The 32 T cell receptor beta chains given below trace back to one sample, sequenced in a study of cytomegalovirus exposure and HLA in healthy donors. PCR amplification relied on 60 Vbeta primers (plus 13 Jbeta primers). Here immunoSEQ multiplex PCR was the method, and the copy in TCRdb shows in-frame clones only, minus some. The profile covers about 250,000 clones, with 85% to 95% appearing a single time and approximately 1.5% taken by the ten largest. The sequencing input was PBMCs. These receptors were collected from a girl aged 2-10 years in good health and CMV-seronegative.

V gene TRBV6-5 combines with J gene TRBJ2-3; D not resolved. Germline-derived CDR1 and CDR2 are MNHEY and SVGAGI. Trimming took 6 bases from V and 5 from J, leaving 18 bases between them. CDR3 length equals 15 residues. The CDR3 reads CASSPTRYAGDTQYF. The CDR3 DNA sequence: TGTGCCAGCAGCCCCACTCGTTACGCCGGAGATACGCAGTATTTT.

The genes are TRBV7-8 and TRBJ2-1; 9 nucleotides align to TRBD2. This CDR3 is 12 amino acids long. Germline loops: CDR1 SGHVS, CDR2 FQNEAQ. The CDR3 nucleotides are TGTGCTGGGACTAGCATACTAAGTGAGCAGTTCTTC. Translation gives CAGTSILSEQFF.

The chain links TRBV5-6 to TRBJ1-3, with D perhaps TRBD1 (5 bases). V was trimmed by 2 bases and J by 2 bases, leaving 11 bases between them. Germline V gene sequence: CDR1 SGHDT, CDR2 YYEEEE. CDR3 length: 15 amino acids. This CDR3 reads CASSLVPGTGNTIYF. As DNA, the CDR3 is TGTGCCAGCAGCTTAGTCCCAGGGACTGGAAACACCATATATTTT.

The chain joins TRBV6-5 to TRBJ1-5, with D uncertain. Germline loops: CDR1 MNHEY, CDR2 SVGAGI. The CDR3 has 11 amino acids. Trimming stripped 8 bases from V and 6 bases from J, with 8 bases between. CDR3 bases: TGTGCCAGCGTTCTAGGTCAGCCCCAGCATTTT. Encoded protein: CASVLGQPQHF.

V gene TRBV7-9 combines with J gene TRBJ2-3, with D maybe TRBD2 (6 bases). Germline-derived CDR1 and CDR2 are SEHNR and FQNEAQ (reference sequence). V lost 4 bases to trimming and J lost 1 base, with 9 bases between them. This CDR3 is built from 14 residues. The CDR3 DNA reads TGTGCCAGCAGCTCACCTAGCGGCACAGATACGCAGTATTTT. Translated, it gives CASSSPSGTDTQYF.

This chain uses TRBV30 with TRBJ1-1; D might be TRBD1 (5 bases). CDR1 and CDR2 from the germline V gene are GTSNPN and SVGIG (reference sequence). The germline V and J ends were trimmed by 3 bases and 4 bases, with 12 bases remaining between them. The CDR3 has 13 residues. For the CDR3, the DNA is TGTGCCTGGAGAGGGGTTGGGTCCACTGAAGCTTTCTTT. Protein product: CAWRGVGSTEAFF.

The CDR3 nucleotides read TGTGCCAGCAGCTTCTACGGGATAGCGGGAGACGGGGAGCTGTTTTTT. Translating it yields CASSFYGIAGDGELFF. The rearrangement uses TRBV5-4 and TRBJ2-2; 9 bases fit TRBD2. The J segment lost 7 bases and the V segment lost 2 bases, leaving 9 bases of the junction unmatched. The CDR3 is made up of 16 amino acids. Germline V gene data show CDR1 as SGHNT and CDR2 as YYREEE (reference sequence).

This clone was seen a handful of times. V gene TRBV28 combines with J gene TRBJ1-3, with D possibly matching TRBD1 (6 bases). Per the germline V gene, CDR1 is MDHEN and CDR2 is SYDVKM. The CDR3 is 16 residues long. Between the trimmed V and J ends, which lost 6 bases and 0 bases, there was a span of 15 bases. CDR3 DNA sequence: TGTGCCAGCAGAACAACAGGGCCACCCTCTGGAAACACCATATATTTT. The encoded protein is CASRTTGPPSGNTIYF.

The J gene is TRBJ2-5, the V gene TRBV5-4, with 9 bases lining up with TRBD2. The CDR3 consists of 15 residues. CDR1 and CDR2 (germline): SGHNT, YYREEE (reference sequence). The V segment lost 0 bases and the J segment 5 bases; nucleotides outside the gene matches: 5. The CDR3 DNA is TGTGCCAGCAGCTTGGGCGGGGGGGCCGGGGAGACCCAGTACTTC. Residues: CASSLGGGAGETQYF. The whole variable domain, remainder taken from reference TRBV5-4 and TRBJ2-5, is ETGVTQSPTHLIKTRGQQVTLRCSSQSGHNTVSWYQQALGQGPQFIFQYYREEENGRGNFPPRFSGLQFPNYSSELNVNALELDDSALYLCASSLGGGAGETQYFGPGTRLLVL.

The chain is built from TRBV6-5 and TRBJ1-1; tentatively, D is TRBD1 (5 bases). CDR3 length: 14 residues. V dropped 6 bases and J dropped 8 bases, with 19 bases sitting between them. Germline CDR1 MNHEY, CDR2 SVGAGI. CDR3 sequence reads: CASRTYTGTPEAFF. CDR3 coding DNA: TGTGCCAGCAGAACTTATACTGGGACTCCAGAAGCTTTCTTT.

The chain has TRBV7-9 and TRBJ1-1, with a weak D call TRBD1 (6 bases). CDR3 size: 12 residues. V was trimmed by 1 base and J by 11 bases, leaving 11 bases between them. CDR1 is SEHNR, CDR2 FQNEAQ, per germline (reference sequence). The CDR3 sequence is CASSLGDRMAFF. CDR3 bases: TGTGCCAGCAGCTTAGGAGACAGGATGGCTTTCTTT.

DNA for the CDR3: TGCGCCAGCAGTGAGTCAGCATACAATGAGCAGTTCTTC. This translates into CASSESAYNEQFF. This sequence joins TRBV10-2 and TRBJ2-1; D is unclear. Germline assignment: CDR1 WSHSY and CDR2 SAAADI. The CDR3 sequence is 13 residues long. The ends were cut back, 0 bases at V and 4 bases at J, with 4 bases in the middle.

This chain links TRBV4-1 with TRBJ2-1; D may be TRBD2 (6 bases). The CDR3 loop spans 16 amino acids. The V and J ends lost 2 bases and 8 bases respectively, with 19 bases between them. CDR1 is MGHRA, CDR2 YSYEKL, per germline. This CDR3 reads CASSQTIGGAVDEQFF. The CDR3 coding sequence is TGCGCCAGCAGCCAAACCATCGGCGGGGCCGTCGATGAGCAGTTCTTC.

This clone was counted only a few times. The CDR3 loop is CASSLQDRGYYYTF. The CDR3 DNA reads as TGCGCCAGCAGCTTGCAGGACAGGGGATATTACTACACCTTC. The rearrangement links TRBV5-1 to TRBJ1-2; the match to TRBD1 covers 9 bases. After removal of 1 base from V and 10 bases from J, the junction contained 8 bases not matched to a gene. CDR1 SGHRS and CDR2 YFSETQ come from the germline V gene. The CDR3 spans 14 residues. The variable domain in full, completed from reference TRBV5-1 and TRBJ1-2, reads KAGVTQTPRYLIKTRGQQVTLSCSPISGHRSVSWYQQTPGQGLQFLFEYFSETQRNKGNFPGRFSGRQFSNSRSEMNVSTLELGDSALYLCASSLQDRGYYYTFGSGTRLTVV.

CDR3 in DNA: TGTGCCAGCAGCTTGGGTTGGACTAGCGGGAGCTCAGATACGCAGTATTTT. This encodes CASSLGWTSGSSDTQYF. The V gene is TRBV5-6, the J gene TRBJ2-3; TRBD2 aligns across 13 bases. V gave up 0 bases and J gave up 4 bases; unmatched junction bases: 5. Germline loops: CDR1 SGHDT, CDR2 YYEEEE. The CDR3 totals 17 residues.

The gene calls are TRBV28 and TRBJ2-7; tentatively, D is TRBD2 (5 bases). The germline V gene encodes CDR1 MDHEN and CDR2 SYDVKM. The CDR3 contains 15 residues. Trimming removed 1 base from V and 2 bases from J, with 12 bases in between. CDR3 nucleotides: TGTGCCAGCAGTTTATCCCCGGACTCGACCTACGAGCAGTACTTC. Its translation: CASSLSPDSTYEQYF.

CDR3: CASSPRDSASSYEQYF. CDR3 DNA sequence: TGTGCCAGCAGCCCCAGGGACTCCGCGAGCTCCTACGAGCAGTACTTC. V is TRBV5-4 and J is TRBJ2-7; D possibly corresponds to TRBD2 (6 bases). This CDR3 is 16 amino acids long. CDR1 and CDR2 (germline): SGHNT, YYREEE (reference sequence). V was cut by 4 bases and J by 0 bases, with 17 bases left in between. The full variable domain, its missing parts supplied by reference TRBV5-4 and TRBJ2-7, is ETGVTQSPTHLIKTRGQQVTLRCSSQSGHNTVSWYQQALGQGPQFIFQYYREEENGRGNFPPRFSGLQFPNYSSELNVNALELDDSALYLCASSPRDSASSYEQYFGPGTRLTVT.

The chain has TRBV7-9 and TRBJ2-3; 7 nucleotides agree with TRBD2. CDR3 length: 18 residues. Germline values: CDR1 SEHNR, CDR2 FQNEAQ (reference sequence). V was clipped by 3 bases and J by 2 bases; unmatched bases: 14. The CDR3 DNA follows: TGTGCCAGCAGCTTTAGCGGGTCGACGGGAGGTACCACAGATACGCAGTATTTT. Translating it yields CASSFSGSTGGTTDTQYF. The whole variable domain, filled in from reference TRBV7-9 and TRBJ2-3, reads DTGVSQNPRHKITKRGQNVTFRCDPISEHNRLYWYRQTLGQGPEFLTYFQNEAQLEKSRLLSDRFSAERPKGSFSTLEIQRTEQGDSAMYLCASSFSGSTGGTTDTQYFGPGTRLTVL.

The CDR3 is CASSYSSGWKGYTF. The CDR3 DNA follows: TGTGCCAGCAGTTACTCATCGGGGTGGAAGGGCTACACCTTC. J is TRBJ1-2 and V is TRBV6-6; D gene ambiguous. From germline, CDR1 is MNHNY and CDR2 SVGAGI (reference sequence). Deletions cut 0 bases from V and 8 bases from J, with 13 bases between. The CDR3 is made up of 14 amino acids.

This chain connects TRBV5-1 to TRBJ1-3; TRBD1 might be the D (5 bases). CDR1 is SGHRS, CDR2 YFSETQ, per germline. This CDR3 region has 14 residues. V shed 2 bases and J shed 0 bases, with 6 bases lying between them. CDR3 nucleotide sequence: TGCGCCAGCAGCTTCGACAGCTCTGGAAACACCATATATTTT. As protein: CASSFDSSGNTIYF.

Note on this clone: The same CDR3 is also encoded by other DNA sequences in this sample. The chain uses TRBV19 and TRBJ1-5, with 8 bases matching TRBD1. The germline gives CDR1 LNHDA, CDR2 SQIVND (reference sequence). This CDR3 contains 15 residues. Trimming cost V 3 bases and J 2 bases; bases outside gene matches: 3. The CDR3 coding sequence is TGTGCCAGTAGTATCGCAGGGGGCGGCAATCAGCCCCAGCATTTT. Translation: CASSIAGGGNQPQHF.

The chain is built from TRBV27 and TRBJ1-2; possible D gene TRBD1, 5 bases. V lost 2 bases and J 2 bases, leaving 9 bases between the germline ends. The CDR3 totals 14 residues. CDR1 is MNHEY, CDR2 SMNVEV, per germline (reference sequence). The CDR3 DNA follows: TGTGCCAGCAGTTTAGGGGCCGCCAACTATGGCTACACCTTC. Residues: CASSLGAANYGYTF.

The gene calls are TRBV27 and TRBJ2-1; TRBD2 aligns across 8 bases. Germline V gene data show CDR1 as MNHEY and CDR2 as SMNVEV (reference sequence). The ends lost 3 bases at V and 7 bases at J; junction bases unmatched: 17. The CDR3 is 18 residues long. CDR3 region: CASSFYKGREVRENEQFF. The CDR3 DNA is TGTGCCAGCAGTTTCTACAAAGGGCGGGAGGTCCGGGAGAATGAGCAGTTCTTC.

The chain is built from TRBV15 and TRBJ2-7; 9 bases are shared with TRBD2. In germline, CDR1 is LNHNV, CDR2 YYDKDF (reference sequence). Germline trimming cut 1 base from V and 2 bases from J; bases unmatched to any gene: 3. This CDR3 is 15 amino acids long. The CDR3 sequence: CATSRAASGAYEQYF. In DNA form, the CDR3 reads TGTGCCACCAGCAGAGCCGCTAGCGGGGCCTACGAGCAGTACTTC.

The V gene is TRBV12-5, the J gene TRBJ2-7; 9 bases fit TRBD2. The CDR3 consists of 15 residues. CDR1 and CDR2 from the germline V gene are LGHNT and FRNRAP. V shed 3 bases, J shed 7 bases, and the junction held 10 bases outside the gene matches. CDR3 loop: CASGFRTSGSWEQYF. DNA for the CDR3: TGTGCTAGTGGTTTTCGTACTAGCGGGTCTTGGGAGCAGTACTTC.

V gene TRBV7-8 combines with J gene TRBJ1-6, with D tentatively TRBD1 (5 bases). Germline values: CDR1 SGHVS, CDR2 FQNEAQ. This CDR3 is built from 15 residues. V was trimmed by 1 base and J by 7 bases, leaving 11 bases between them. CDR3 loop: CASSLVAGLNSPLHF. CDR3 DNA sequence: TGTGCCAGCAGCTTAGTGGCAGGGTTAAATTCACCCCTCCACTTT.

This clone was counted between two and nine times. This chain joins TRBV6-5 and TRBJ2-7; no firm D call. The CDR3 is made up of 15 amino acids. Per the germline V gene, CDR1 is MNHEY and CDR2 is SVGAGI. V shed 5 bases and J shed 6 bases, with 20 bases lying between them. The CDR3 spells CASSPRHQEAREQYF. In nucleotides, the CDR3 is TGTGCCAGCAGTCCGCGTCATCAGGAAGCTCGCGAGCAGTACTTC.

The chain joins TRBV6-1 to TRBJ2-3, with 12 positions matching TRBD2. Germline V gene lookup returns CDR1 MNHNS and CDR2 SASEGT. V shed 6 bases, J shed 4 bases, and the junction held 5 bases outside the gene matches. This CDR3 is built from 15 residues. CDR3 DNA: TGTGCCAGCAGCCGACTAGCGGGGGCCCCAGATACGCAGTATTTT. Its protein product is CASSRLAGAPDTQYF.

The chain is built from TRBV7-9 and TRBJ2-3; maybe TRBD2 (6 bases). This CDR3 spans 15 amino acids. Between the trimmed V and J ends, which lost 8 bases and 0 bases, there was a span of 15 bases. Germline assignment: CDR1 SEHNR and CDR2 FQNEAQ (reference sequence). CDR3 sequence: CASVDPGVSTDTQYF. The CDR3 DNA reads TGTGCCAGCGTCGACCCGGGGGTTAGCACAGATACGCAGTATTTT.

This chain uses TRBV5-1 with TRBJ2-6; D is perhaps TRBD1 (5 bases). V was cut by 2 bases and J by 0 bases, with 15 bases left in between. This CDR3 has 18 amino acids. The germline V gene encodes CDR1 SGHRS and CDR2 YFSETQ. The CDR3 loop reads CASSLEAGPPSGANVLTF. The CDR3 DNA follows: TGCGCCAGCAGCTTAGAAGCAGGGCCTCCCTCTGGGGCCAACGTCCTGACTTTC.

The chain links TRBV5-5 to TRBJ2-5; D not resolved. CDR1 and CDR2 (germline): SGHKS, YYEKEE (reference sequence). V lost 2 bases and J lost 1, with 3 bases in between. This CDR3 contains 12 residues. The CDR3 protein is CASSLLQETQYF. DNA for the CDR3: TGTGCCAGCAGCTTACTCCAAGAGACCCAGTACTTC. Based on the CDR3 plus reference TRBV5-5 and TRBJ2-5, the full variable domain is DAGVTQSPTHLIKTRGQQVTLRCSPISGHKSVSWYQQVLGQGPQFIFQYYEKEERGRGNFPDRFSARQFPNYSSELNVNALLLGDSALYLCASSLLQETQYFGPGTRLLVL.

This rearrangement joins TRBV5-1 to TRBJ2-7; TRBD2 aligns across 11 bases. Germline CDR1 reads SGHRS; CDR2 reads YFSETQ. J lost 5 bases, V lost 4 bases, and 5 bases had no gene match. CDR3 length equals 14 residues. The DNA of the CDR3 is TGCGCCAGCAGCCCGGGACTAGCGGTTAACGAGCAGTACTTC. Its translation is CASSPGLAVNEQYF. Full variable domain (missing parts from reference TRBV5-1 and TRBJ2-7): KAGVTQTPRYLIKTRGQQVTLSCSPISGHRSVSWYQQTPGQGLQFLFEYFSETQRNKGNFPGRFSGRQFSNSRSEMNVSTLELGDSALYLCASSPGLAVNEQYFGPGTRLTVT.